Shown below are 9 T cell receptor beta chains from a single sample sequenced in a study of blood T cell repertoires in COVID-19. TCRdb's table, derived via immunoSEQ multiplex PCR, lists solely in-frame clones and lacks some. The sample carries under 80,000 clones, nearly 80% recorded once. Sequencing was carried out using peripheral blood. These receptors originate from a human donor in a cohort sampled during active COVID-19.

This chain joins TRBV7-3 and TRBJ2-5; TRBD1 matches at 7 bases. There are 16 residues in the CDR3. Germline loops: CDR1 SGHTA, CDR2 FQGTGA. The junction had 8 bases not matched to a gene; V was cut back by 2 bases and J by 2 bases. The CDR3 DNA is TGTGCCAGCAGCTTATCTGGCGCACAGGGGCAAGAGACCCAGTACTTC. Encoded protein: CASSLSGAQGQETQYF.

This clone was recorded only once. The chain is built from TRBV5-1 and TRBJ1-3, with TRBD1 as a possible D gene (5 bases). Per germline, CDR1 SGHRS and CDR2 YFSETQ. Trimming cost V 2 bases and J 11 bases, with 14 bases left between them. The CDR3 loop spans 13 amino acids. The CDR3 here is CASSLGQGLSIYF. The CDR3 bases are TGCGCCAGCAGCTTAGGACAAGGCTTGTCCATATATTTT.

The rearrangement joins TRBV29-1 to TRBJ2-1; D perhaps matches TRBD2 (6 bases). With 2 bases removed from V and 10 bases from J, the gap between germline ends came to 9 bases. Germline V gene sequence: CDR1 SQVTM, CDR2 ANQGSEA. The CDR3 covers 11 residues. The CDR3 loop reads CSVELAGEQFF. In DNA, the CDR3 is TGCAGCGTTGAATTGGCGGGAGAGCAGTTCTTC.

The V gene is TRBV5-6, the J gene TRBJ2-1; 7 bases align to TRBD2. CDR1 is SGHDT, CDR2 YYEEEE, per germline. Trimming took 4 bases from V and 4 from J; bases not matched to a gene: 11. The CDR3 has 16 amino acids. CDR3 protein: CASSPGTGGRYNEQFF. In DNA, the CDR3 is TGTGCCAGCAGCCCCGGTACGGGCGGGAGATACAATGAGCAGTTCTTC.

The chain employs TRBV24-1 and TRBJ2-3; 8 bases are a match to TRBD2. Looked up from germline, CDR1 is KGHDR and CDR2 is SFDVKD. The CDR3 length is 17 residues. V shed 4 bases and J 3 bases; nucleotides not matched to a gene: 11. This CDR3 reads CATSEPTSGTPTDTQYF. The DNA for the CDR3 is TGTGCCACCAGTGAGCCCACTAGCGGCACCCCGACAGATACGCAGTATTTT.

The rearrangement links TRBV6-1 to TRBJ2-3; the D is unclear. CDR3 length: 13 amino acids. Germline assignment: CDR1 MNHNS and CDR2 SASEGT. Trimming stripped 0 bases from V and 5 bases from J, with 6 bases between. The CDR3 spells CASSEARVDTQYF. For the CDR3, the DNA is TGTGCCAGCAGTGAAGCGCGAGTAGATACGCAGTATTTT.

This clone has a handful of counts. CDR3 amino acids: CASSLAGGSPKNHGYTF. The CDR3 DNA reads as TGTGCCAGCAGCTTAGCGGGGGGAAGTCCTAAAAACCATGGCTACACCTTC. J is TRBJ1-2 and V is TRBV7-8; D is possibly TRBD1 (5 bases). Germline V gene lookup returns CDR1 SGHVS and CDR2 FQNEAQ. Trimming removed 0 bases at V and 6 bases at J, with 20 bases between. CDR3 length: 17 residues.

The rearrangement uses TRBV27 and TRBJ2-7, with 9 bases that match TRBD2. The CDR3 sequence is 19 residues long. Germline CDR1 and CDR2: MNHEY and SMNVEV (reference sequence). J gave up 3 bases and V 8 bases, and 23 bases lay outside the gene matches. In DNA form, the CDR3 reads TGTGCCAGCGGGGTTGGCCGTGGTAGCGGGAGACCCTACGACTACGAGCAGTACGTC. Its translation is CASGVGRGSGRPYDYEQYV.

The V call is TRBV7-8, the J call TRBJ1-4; D is unresolved. This CDR3 region has 13 residues. The V end lost 4 bases, the J end lost 7 bases, and 10 bases lay between the germline ends. Germline loops: CDR1 SGHVS, CDR2 FQNEAQ. Written as DNA, the CDR3 is TGTGCCAGCAGCTCTGGACTTAGTGAAAAACTGTTTTTT. This encodes CASSSGLSEKLFF.